This TCR beta chain was captured by sequencing in a study of shared clonotypes between healthy human individuals. Study-level findings and limits: The expectation was that sequencing depth would affect clonotype sharing among donors. Sampling covered nothing but blood. Tissue TCR repertoires likely differ from those found in blood.

Division of CD4+ cells produced a CD45RA+ naive subset and a CD45RA-negative memory subset. Libraries were prepared by immunoSEQ multiplex PCR; TCRdb keeps only in-frame clonotypes and omits some of them. This sample yields about 1.5 million clones, of which 95% to 99% are seen a single time; less than 0.55% belongs to the top ten. Details on this clone: Its matching antigen is unknown.

CDR3 length equals 15 residues. Trimming removed 2 bases at V and 8 bases at J, with 18 bases between. Looked up from germline, CDR1 is LNHDA and CDR2 is SQIVND (reference sequence). Sequencing was done on a sample of naive CD4+ T cells sorted from blood. Documented subset: CD45RA+ positively selected. The sequence derives from a man aged 25-45 years in good health. The chain joins TRBV19 to TRBJ1-2, with D perhaps TRBD1 (6 bases). CDR3 nucleotide sequence: TGTGCCAGTAGTATAATCGAGGGACAACGAACGGGCTACACCTTC. Protein: CASSIIEGQRTGYTF.